This T cell receptor beta chain was retrieved from a study of T cell responses to AZD1222 COVID-19 vaccine. The repertoire was sequenced with immunoSEQ multiplex PCR; TCRdb's copy has only in-frame clones and lacks some. The sample has over 95,000 clones, approximately 90% seen once; the top ten hold about 8.1%. Germline V gene data show CDR1 as MNHEY and CDR2 as SVGAGI. CDR3 length: 15 residues. The V and J ends lost 5 bases and 8 bases, in that order; junction bases with no gene match: 7. Study-level results: Targeting of unmutated variant regions was reportedly seen in nearly half of spike-specific TCRs. Baseline antibody screening turned up just a handful of seropositive AZD1222 recipients.

As concerns this clone: Its specificity is not known.

Investigators merged groups given second doses at roughly 4 or roughly 12 weeks. The TCR comes from an adult who received the AZD1222 COVID-19 vaccine. The specimen comprised peripheral blood, sampled 28 days after the second AZD1222 dose. The chain recombines TRBV6-5 with TRBJ2-1, with TRBD2 matching 12 bases. The CDR3 DNA follows: TGTGCCAGCAGTAGACTAGCGGGAGAAATATATGAGCAGTTCTTC. This translates into CASSRLAGEIYEQFF.